This TCR beta chain originates from a study of Graves' ophthalmopathy and Graves' hyperthyroidism (dated by TCRdb to the late 2010s). With regard to the full study: A patient counted as having stable hyperthyroidism if there was no progression to ophthalmopathy within 18 months of follow-up. The study used signatures of the TCR beta repertoire to tell Graves' ophthalmopathy apart from Graves' hyperthyroidism and to predict which patients would progress to ophthalmopathy. In total, over 130 blood samples were TCR-sequenced: around 42 ophthalmopathy, approximately 75 hyperthyroidism and roughly 17 hyperthyroidism-to-ophthalmopathy patients. To explore V-J signatures that separate ophthalmopathy from hyperthyroidism, a discovery set of about a hundred patients was enrolled, consisting of about 41 with ophthalmopathy and around 57 with stable hyperthyroidism. An independent validation cohort comprised about 20 hyperthyroidism patients and 15 to 17 patients who later progressed from hyperthyroidism to ophthalmopathy. T-cell repertoires of thyroid tissue and blood were compared in over 5 hyperthyroidism patients. Following sample collection, hyperthyroidism patients were given methimazole at a starting dose of 30 mg daily, and ophthalmopathy patients were given high-dose intravenous methylprednisolone. What the authors observed across the whole study: In validation, the model predicted ophthalmopathy progression with about 64% sensitivity and roughly 72% specificity; 12 predicted patients were CT-confirmed with GO in a median of about 7.1 months. Ophthalmopathy was separated from stable hyperthyroidism by the 13-signature model with about 85% sensitivity and about 81% specificity in cross-validation and with 80%/75% in the test set. Sample size was not predetermined statistically, and investigators were not blinded to group allocation. Most expanded thyroid clonotypes with frequency above 0.001 were also detected in blood, suggesting blood repertoires may reflect the thyroid immune response.

This clonotype was detected ten times or more. The antigen it recognizes is unknown. No base-level quality is on record; no much larger clone is a single base apart. For repertoire sequencing, the TCR beta CDR3 regions were amplified from RNA transcripts. The first round was an RT-PCR using HTBI primers with the Qiagen OneStep RT-PCR kit, and this first round was followed by a second-round multiplex PCR, then size selection and purification. Libraries were sequenced paired-end with 100 bp reads on an Illumina HiSeq2000. The original pipeline was this. SOAPnuke was used to process the reads, throwing out any read that had adapters, had uncalled bases, had a mean Phred below 15, or lacked an exact constant-primer or identifier match. COPE v1.2.5 was used to merge high-quality paired reads. Unique nucleotide sequences were defined as clonotypes and aligned to IMGT TRB V, D and J references using MiTCR v1.1. Only V-J combinations with frequency above 0.0001 were analysed, covering approximately 99% of repertoires. For each V-J combination, a TCR clonal expansion and chaos score was defined as F50 clonal expansion divided by the chaos observed in the TCRdist matrix. Features were reduced by Welch's t-statistics and random forest to roughly 14 V-J combinations, which fed a naive Bayes classifier. The similarity between thyroid and blood repertoires was quantified using the Morisita-Horn index. Starting from the raw public reads, TCRdb applied fastp trimming at Q25, assembled clones with MiXCR and retained in-frame beta chains. Identical CDR3 protein sequences are pooled into one entry, listed with their most common genes and DNA. These V and J calls rely on TCRdb rather than the paper's analysis. Counted in this sample were about 600,000 distinct CDR3 sequences; 35% to 40% of them appeared once. The biggest ten clones account for roughly 4.5% of the sample.

V drops 7 bases and J drops 5 bases, leaving 14 bases in between. The cysteine opens and the phenylalanine closes a CDR3 of 13 amino acids. The CDR3 DNA has 39 bases and is translated from base 1. Hyperthyroidism patients were newly diagnosed, were aged 18 to 65 years, and had a disease duration under 2 months. Patients were excluded if they had other autoimmune diseases, uncontrolled infections, pregnancy or lactation. Diagnosis was based on clinical symptoms, serum thyroxine, TRAb, thyroid ultrasound and orbital computed tomography. Total RNA was extracted with Trizol reagent and quality-checked on an Agilent 2100 Bioanalyzer.

The TCR comes from an adult man with Graves' hyperthyroidism. The chain links TRBV12-3 or TRBV12-4 with TRBJ1-2; the best D guess is TRBD1, with 6 bases matching. The sample was peripheral blood or thyroid tissue (not recorded which). The nucleotide sequence reads as follows: TGTGCCAGCAAAAGTGGAGGGGGTTATGGCTACACCTTC. It translates as CASKSGGGYGYTF.